A selection of T cell receptor beta chains follows, all from one sample in a study of OX40 agonist ivuxolimab in advanced cancers. Sequencing used immunoSEQ multiplex PCR; TCRdb keeps in-frame clones, though not all of them. Of tens of thousands of clones in the sample, 80% are singletons; the top ten hold approximately 1.2%. This sample comprised CD4+ or CD8+ T cells sorted from blood, obtained in a trial of the OX40 agonist ivuxolimab. All receptors derive from an adult with an advanced solid tumor such as melanoma, head and neck, liver or kidney cancer. Both conserved end residues are part of each CDR3. Each record gives: V gene, D gene, J gene, CDR3 length, clone size, CDR3 DNA, CDR3 protein. D genes are given only for firm matches. Clone sizes are given selectively: once, few, many, or a class where the clone is expanded.

v_call: TRBV18; d_call: NA; j_call: TRBJ1-3; cdr3_length: 17; clone_size: NA; cdr3_nt: TGTGCCAGCTCACCACCACGAGCCGGAGGCTCTGGAAACACCATATATTTT; cdr3_aa: CASSPPRAGGSGNTIYF
v_call: TRBV28; d_call: NA; j_call: TRBJ1-5; cdr3_length: 12; clone_size: NA; cdr3_nt: TGTGCCAGCAGTTTACTTAATCAGCCCCAGCATTTT; cdr3_aa: CASSLLNQPQHF
v_call: TRBV2; d_call: TRBD1; j_call: TRBJ1-5; cdr3_length: 13; clone_size: NA; cdr3_nt: TGTGCCAGCAGTGAGCACAGGGGACAGCCCCAGCATTTT; cdr3_aa: CASSEHRGQPQHF
v_call: TRBV4-2; d_call: NA; j_call: TRBJ2-3; cdr3_length: 14; clone_size: NA; cdr3_nt: TGTGCCAGCTCTTATACTAGAGGCACAGATACGCAGTATTTT; cdr3_aa: CASSYTRGTDTQYF
v_call: TRBV11-2; d_call: NA; j_call: TRBJ2-7; cdr3_length: 14; clone_size: NA; cdr3_nt: TGTGCCAGCAGCTTAGTTATGGAGGCCTACGAGCAGTACTTC; cdr3_aa: CASSLVMEAYEQYF
v_call: TRBV19; d_call: NA; j_call: TRBJ2-1; cdr3_length: 14; clone_size: once; cdr3_nt: TGTGCCAGTAGTAAGCAGCTTCAACAGGGTGAGCAGTTCTTC; cdr3_aa: CASSKQLQQGEQFF
v_call: TRBV4-2; d_call: TRBD2; j_call: TRBJ2-3; cdr3_length: 15; clone_size: NA; cdr3_nt: TGTGCCAGCAGCCAAGATTTGGGGGGGGTAGATACGCAGTATTTT; cdr3_aa: CASSQDLGGVDTQYF
v_call: TRBV11-3; d_call: TRBD2; j_call: TRBJ2-1; cdr3_length: 16; clone_size: NA; cdr3_nt: TGTGCCAGCAGCTTAGGCAGCGGGGGGAATTACAATGAGCAGTTCTTC; cdr3_aa: CASSLGSGGNYNEQFF
v_call: TRBV18; d_call: NA; j_call: TRBJ2-7; cdr3_length: 16; clone_size: NA; cdr3_nt: TGTGCCAGCTCACCCCTGGGGACATCCCGCTCCTACGAGCAGTACTTC; cdr3_aa: CASSPLGTSRSYEQYF
v_call: TRBV15; d_call: TRBD1; j_call: TRBJ1-2; cdr3_length: 16; clone_size: NA; cdr3_nt: TGTGCCACCAGCAGAGATCGGGACAGCAAATACTATGGCTACACCTTC; cdr3_aa: CATSRDRDSKYYGYTF
v_call: TRBV2; d_call: NA; j_call: TRBJ2-7; cdr3_length: 13; clone_size: NA; cdr3_nt: TGTGCCAGCAGTCTAGGGGGGTCCTACGAGCAGTACTTC; cdr3_aa: CASSLGGSYEQYF
v_call: TRBV6-1; d_call: NA; j_call: TRBJ1-6; cdr3_length: 13; clone_size: NA; cdr3_nt: TGTGCCAGCAGACAGGTGGATAATTCACCCCTCCACTTT; cdr3_aa: CASRQVDNSPLHF
v_call: TRBV19; d_call: NA; j_call: TRBJ2-7; cdr3_length: 14; clone_size: NA; cdr3_nt: TGTGCCAGTAGTACCCTGGGGTCTAGTTACGAGCAGTACTTC; cdr3_aa: CASSTLGSSYEQYF
v_call: TRBV6-6; d_call: NA; j_call: TRBJ1-6; cdr3_length: 15; clone_size: NA; cdr3_nt: TGTGCCAGCATTTCAGGGGACTCCTATAATTCACCCCTCCACTTT; cdr3_aa: CASISGDSYNSPLHF
v_call: TRBV5-1; d_call: TRBD2; j_call: TRBJ2-3; cdr3_length: 14; clone_size: NA; cdr3_nt: TGCGCCAGCAATAGCGGGGGGGCCCCAGATACGCAGTATTTT; cdr3_aa: CASNSGGAPDTQYF
v_call: TRBV5-8; d_call: NA; j_call: TRBJ2-3; cdr3_length: 14; clone_size: NA; cdr3_nt: TGTGCCAGCAGCCGGAATGACTACCCAGATACGCAGTATTTT; cdr3_aa: CASSRNDYPDTQYF
v_call: TRBV29-1; d_call: NA; j_call: TRBJ1-2; cdr3_length: 12; clone_size: NA; cdr3_nt: TGCAGCGTCCGCGACAGTGGCTATGGCTACACCTTC; cdr3_aa: CSVRDSGYGYTF
v_call: TRBV6-1; d_call: TRBD1; j_call: TRBJ1-6; cdr3_length: 19; clone_size: NA; cdr3_nt: TGTGCCAGCAGTGGAGGGGGACAGTCCCGAAGCTCCTATAATTCACCCCTCCACTTT; cdr3_aa: CASSGGGQSRSSYNSPLHF
v_call: TRBV5-4; d_call: NA; j_call: TRBJ2-1; cdr3_length: 17; clone_size: NA; cdr3_nt: TGTGCCAGCAGCCCAAGCAGCAGGGCCCGCTCCTACAATGAGCAGTTCTTC; cdr3_aa: CASSPSSRARSYNEQFF
v_call: TRBV5-4; d_call: NA; j_call: TRBJ2-1; cdr3_length: 18; clone_size: NA; cdr3_nt: TGTGCCAGCAGGATCACCTTCACCCGGGGCAGGAGGTTCGGTGAGCAGTTCTTC; cdr3_aa: CASRITFTRGRRFGEQFF
v_call: TRBV5-5; d_call: TRBD2; j_call: TRBJ2-1; cdr3_length: 18; clone_size: once; cdr3_nt: TGTGCCAGCAGCTTCTCGGCTAGCGGGGAAGGGCGGTACAATGAGCAGTTCTTC; cdr3_aa: CASSFSASGEGRYNEQFF
v_call: TRBV9; d_call: NA; j_call: TRBJ1-1; cdr3_length: 11; clone_size: NA; cdr3_nt: TGTGCCAGCAGCCCCCTCACCGAAGCTTTCTTT; cdr3_aa: CASSPLTEAFF
v_call: TRBV6-6; d_call: TRBD1; j_call: TRBJ1-1; cdr3_length: 13; clone_size: once; cdr3_nt: TGTGCCAGCAGCGAAGGGGGCCGGACTGAAGCTTTCTTT; cdr3_aa: CASSEGGRTEAFF
v_call: TRBV10-3; d_call: NA; j_call: TRBJ1-2; cdr3_length: 12; clone_size: few; cdr3_nt: TGTGCCATCAGTGCCCAAGATCCTGGCTACACCTTC; cdr3_aa: CAISAQDPGYTF
v_call: TRBV6-6; d_call: NA; j_call: TRBJ1-5; cdr3_length: 15; clone_size: NA; cdr3_nt: TGTGCCAGCAGCCCGGGCCTGGGGGGCAATCAGCCCCAGCATTTT; cdr3_aa: CASSPGLGGNQPQHF
v_call: TRBV30; d_call: TRBD2; j_call: TRBJ2-2; cdr3_length: 15; clone_size: NA; cdr3_nt: TGTGCCTGGAGTGTACCCGGGGGGGCCCCCGGGGAGCTGTTTTTT; cdr3_aa: CAWSVPGGAPGELFF
v_call: TRBV7-2; d_call: NA; j_call: TRBJ2-3; cdr3_length: 13; clone_size: NA; cdr3_nt: TGTGCCAGCAGCGTGACTAGATCAGATACGCAGTATTTT; cdr3_aa: CASSVTRSDTQYF
v_call: TRBV30; d_call: NA; j_call: TRBJ2-3; cdr3_length: 18; clone_size: NA; cdr3_nt: TGTGCCTGGAGTGTTGGGTGGAGGGGGCGCCGGAATGGAGATACGCAGTATTTT; cdr3_aa: CAWSVGWRGRRNGDTQYF
v_call: TRBV4-2; d_call: TRBD1; j_call: TRBJ1-2; cdr3_length: 15; clone_size: few; cdr3_nt: TGTGCCAGCAGCCAAGATATGGGGCAGGGGGATGGCTACACCTTC; cdr3_aa: CASSQDMGQGDGYTF
v_call: TRBV30; d_call: NA; j_call: TRBJ2-3; cdr3_length: 12; clone_size: NA; cdr3_nt: TGTGCCTTCGAGGGGGGGCCAGATACGCAGTATTTT; cdr3_aa: CAFEGGPDTQYF
v_call: TRBV4-1; d_call: NA; j_call: TRBJ2-3; cdr3_length: 13; clone_size: NA; cdr3_nt: TGCGCCAGCAGCCACTCAGGGAAAGATACGCAGTATTTT; cdr3_aa: CASSHSGKDTQYF